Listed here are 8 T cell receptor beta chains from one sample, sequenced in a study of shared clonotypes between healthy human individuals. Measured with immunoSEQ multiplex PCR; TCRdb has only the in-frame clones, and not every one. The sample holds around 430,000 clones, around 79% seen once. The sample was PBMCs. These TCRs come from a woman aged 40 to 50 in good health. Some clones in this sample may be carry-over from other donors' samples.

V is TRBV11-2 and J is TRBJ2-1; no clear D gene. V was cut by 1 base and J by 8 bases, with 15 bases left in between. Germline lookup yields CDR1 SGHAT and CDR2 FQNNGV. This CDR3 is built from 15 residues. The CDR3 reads CASSLGLRPEYEQFF. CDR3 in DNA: TGTGCCAGCAGCTTAGGCCTACGTCCCGAATATGAGCAGTTCTTC.

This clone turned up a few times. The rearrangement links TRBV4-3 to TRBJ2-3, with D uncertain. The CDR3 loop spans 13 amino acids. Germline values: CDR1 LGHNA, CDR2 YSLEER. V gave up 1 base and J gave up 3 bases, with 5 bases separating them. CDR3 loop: CASSQVVTDTQYF. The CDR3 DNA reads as TGCGCCAGCAGCCAAGTTGTGACAGATACGCAGTATTTT.

CDR3 sequence reads: CASNSGTAQETQYF. The CDR3 DNA reads TGCGCCAGCAACTCCGGGACAGCCCAAGAGACCCAGTACTTC. The rearrangement joins TRBV5-1 to TRBJ2-5; TRBD1 matches at 7 bases. The CDR3 covers 14 residues. J lost 1 base, V lost 6 bases, and 6 bases had no gene match. Germline values: CDR1 SGHRS, CDR2 YFSETQ.

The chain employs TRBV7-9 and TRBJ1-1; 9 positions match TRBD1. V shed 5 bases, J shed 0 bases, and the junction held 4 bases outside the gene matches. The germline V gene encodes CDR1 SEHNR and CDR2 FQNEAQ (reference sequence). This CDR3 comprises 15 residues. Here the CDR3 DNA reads TGTGCCAGCAGCCACGGACAGGGGATGAACACTGAAGCTTTCTTT. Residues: CASSHGQGMNTEAFF.

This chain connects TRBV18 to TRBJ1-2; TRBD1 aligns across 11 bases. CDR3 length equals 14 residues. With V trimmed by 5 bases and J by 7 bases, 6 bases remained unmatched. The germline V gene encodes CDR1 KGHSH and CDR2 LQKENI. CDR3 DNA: TGTGCCAGCTCAGCCGGACAGGGGGCGTTTGGCTACACCTTC. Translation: CASSAGQGAFGYTF.

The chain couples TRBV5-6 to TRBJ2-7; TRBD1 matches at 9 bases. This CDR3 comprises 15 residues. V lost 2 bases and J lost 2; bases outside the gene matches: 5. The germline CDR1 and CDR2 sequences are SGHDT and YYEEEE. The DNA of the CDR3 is TGTGCCAGCAGCTTCGGGACAGGGATTGCCTACGAGCAGTACTTC. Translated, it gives CASSFGTGIAYEQYF.

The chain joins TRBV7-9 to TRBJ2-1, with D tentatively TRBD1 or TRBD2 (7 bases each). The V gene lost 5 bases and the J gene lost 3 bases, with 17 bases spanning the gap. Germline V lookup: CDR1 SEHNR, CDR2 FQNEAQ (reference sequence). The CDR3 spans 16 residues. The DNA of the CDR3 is TGTGCCAGCAGCCCCAGGGGGGGGGAGGGCTACAATGAGCAGTTCTTC. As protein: CASSPRGGEGYNEQFF.

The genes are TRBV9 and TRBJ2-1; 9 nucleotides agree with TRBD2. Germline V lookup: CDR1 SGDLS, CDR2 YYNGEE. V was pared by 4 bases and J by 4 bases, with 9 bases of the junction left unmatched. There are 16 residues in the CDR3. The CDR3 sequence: CASSQISGRWYNEQFF. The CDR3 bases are TGTGCCAGCAGCCAGATTAGCGGGAGATGGTACAATGAGCAGTTCTTC.